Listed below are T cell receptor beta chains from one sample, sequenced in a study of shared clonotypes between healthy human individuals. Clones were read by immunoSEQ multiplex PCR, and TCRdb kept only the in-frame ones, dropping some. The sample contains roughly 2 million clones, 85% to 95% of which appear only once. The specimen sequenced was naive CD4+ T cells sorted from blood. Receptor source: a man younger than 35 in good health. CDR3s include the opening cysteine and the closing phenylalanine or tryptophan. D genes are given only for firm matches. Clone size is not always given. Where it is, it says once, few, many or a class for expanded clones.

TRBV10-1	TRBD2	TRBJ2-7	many	CASILTSGGSEQYF	TGCGCCAGCATCCTGACTAGCGGGGGCTCCGAGCAGTACTTC
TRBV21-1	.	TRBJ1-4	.	CASSAGPRTGSTEKLFF	TGTGCCAGCAGCGCCGGCCCCCGGACAGGGTCGACAGAAAAACTGTTTTTT
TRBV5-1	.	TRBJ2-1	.	CASSLVTTTVNNEQFF	TGCGCCAGCAGCTTGGTAACTACGACAGTGAACAATGAGCAGTTCTTC
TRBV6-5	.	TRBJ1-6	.	CASRTPGHLSPLHF	TGTGCCAGCAGGACCCCAGGGCACTTATCACCCCTCCACTTT
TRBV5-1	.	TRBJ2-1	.	CASSLGTGTKSLYEQFF	TGCGCCAGCAGCTTAGGGACCGGGACAAAATCCCTCTATGAGCAGTTCTTC
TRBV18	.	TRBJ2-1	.	CASSSLPLNEQFF	TGTGCCAGCTCATCCTTACCCCTCAATGAGCAGTTCTTC
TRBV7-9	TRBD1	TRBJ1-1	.	CASRPPGQAIVSEAFF	TGTGCCAGCAGGCCGCCGGGACAGGCAATAGTCTCCGAAGCTTTCTTT
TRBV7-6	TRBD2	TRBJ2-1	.	CASSLEGLAGVGEQFF	TGTGCCAGCAGCTTAGAGGGCCTAGCGGGAGTTGGTGAGCAGTTCTTC
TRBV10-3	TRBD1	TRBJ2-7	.	CAISGSDRSYEQYF	TGTGCCATCAGTGGTTCGGACAGGTCCTACGAGCAGTACTTC
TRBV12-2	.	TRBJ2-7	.	CASRLERGPQIEQYF	TGTGCAAGTCGCTTAGAGCGTGGGCCGCAGATTGAGCAGTACTTC